This T cell receptor beta chain came from a study of identical twins. Via MiXCR, TCRdb re-called the 5' RACE reads, giving one row per CDR3 protein. The repertoire holds 500,000 to 550,000 distinct CDR3 sequences, with approximately 20% as singletons. The data were also submitted as part of a second study, on yellow fever vaccine responses in identical twins.

The specimen was CD4+ T cells sorted from blood. This clonotype was sampled from a woman aged 18-29 years in good health.

CDR3 loop: CSAGGQTNYGYTF. CDR3 bases: TGCAGTGCTGGTGGACAGACTAACTATGGCTACACCTTC. J is TRBJ1-2 and V is TRBV20-1; possibly TRBD1 for D (6 bases). V lost 5 bases and J 0 bases, leaving 10 bases between the germline ends. Looked up from germline, CDR1 is DFQATT and CDR2 is SNEGSKA (reference sequence). CDR3 length: 13 residues.